The 11 T cell receptor beta chains given below trace back to one sample, sequenced in a study of cytomegalovirus exposure and HLA in healthy donors. PCR used 60 Vbeta primers and 13 Jbeta primers. Using immunoSEQ multiplex PCR, the repertoire was profiled, and TCRdb retains in-frame clones only, with some absent. The table shows about 98,000 clones, with around 80% occurring only once. Sequencing was performed on PBMCs. Every receptor here comes from a human donor in good health.

This clone was detected a few times. The rearrangement uses TRBV25-1 and TRBJ2-5; 9 bases map to TRBD2. Germline trimming cut 7 bases from V and 2 bases from J; bases unmatched to any gene: 11. The CDR3 spans 16 residues. Germline CDR1 MGHDK, CDR2 SYGVNS. The CDR3 loop is CASTHGRRGGQETQYF. CDR3 nucleotide sequence: TGTGCCAGCACCCATGGTAGGCGGGGGGGACAAGAGACCCAGTACTTC.

This clone was detected once. This chain uses TRBV5-4 with TRBJ1-2; 7 bases are a match to TRBD1. The CDR3 totals 16 residues. After removal of 2 bases from V and 2 bases from J, the junction contained 9 bases not matched to a gene. Germline V lookup: CDR1 SGHNT, CDR2 YYREEE (reference sequence). In DNA form, the CDR3 reads TGTGCCAGCAGCTTAATCGGACAGGTGCTAAACTATGGCTACACCTTC. Protein product: CASSLIGQVLNYGYTF. Combining the CDR3 with reference TRBV5-4 and TRBJ1-2 gives the whole variable domain ETGVTQSPTHLIKTRGQQVTLRCSSQSGHNTVSWYQQALGQGPQFIFQYYREEENGRGNFPPRFSGLQFPNYSSELNVNALELDDSALYLCASSLIGQVLNYGYTFGSGTRLTVV.

The chain is built from TRBV7-9 and TRBJ1-3, with a weak D call TRBD1 (6 bases). Trimming stripped 1 base from V and 8 bases from J, with 9 bases between. Germline V gives CDR1 SEHNR, CDR2 FQNEAQ (reference sequence). This CDR3 comprises 13 residues. The CDR3 DNA is TGTGCCAGCAGCTTAGACAGGGTAGACACCATATATTTT. It translates to CASSLDRVDTIYF. The whole variable domain, filled in from reference TRBV7-9 and TRBJ1-3, reads DTGVSQNPRHKITKRGQNVTFRCDPISEHNRLYWYRQTLGQGPEFLTYFQNEAQLEKSRLLSDRFSAERPKGSFSTLEIQRTEQGDSAMYLCASSLDRVDTIYFGEGSWLTVV.

Remarks on this clone: One junction end disagrees with the germline gene, perhaps due to a read error. The chain combines TRBV6-1 with TRBJ1-3, with TRBD1 matching 11 bases. There are 16 residues in the CDR3. Germline values: CDR1 MNHNS, CDR2 SASEGT. DNA of the CDR3: TGTGCCAGCAGAGAAGGGGGACAGGGGGCTGGAAACACCATATATTTT. Its translation: CASREGGQGAGNTIYF.

This chain connects TRBV7-9 to TRBJ1-5, with 8 bases identical to TRBD1. CDR1 and CDR2 from the germline V gene are SEHNR and FQNEAQ (reference sequence). CDR3 length: 15 amino acids. The junction had 10 bases not matched to a gene; V was cut back by 5 bases and J by 7 bases. CDR3 sequence (DNA): TGTGCCAGCAGCGCGTCAGGGGGCGTCAAGCAGCCCCAGCATTTT. The encoded protein is CASSASGGVKQPQHF.

The rearrangement uses TRBV18 and TRBJ1-1; maybe TRBD1 (5 bases). Germline-derived CDR1 and CDR2 are KGHSH and LQKENI. The CDR3 runs 13 residues. Trimming took 5 bases from V and 7 from J, leaving 14 bases between them. CDR3 sequence reads: CASSADSKYEAFF. As DNA, the CDR3 is TGTGCCAGCTCAGCAGACAGTAAATATGAAGCTTTCTTT.

The chain couples TRBV2 to TRBJ1-2; TRBD1 aligns across 10 bases. There are 17 residues in the CDR3. Germline CDR1 and CDR2: SNHLY and FYNNEI. With V trimmed by 3 bases and J by 0 bases, 7 bases remained unmatched. The CDR3 sequence: CASSEGDRGQANYGYTF. The CDR3 DNA reads as TGTGCCAGCAGTGAGGGGGACAGGGGACAAGCTAACTATGGCTACACCTTC. Using reference TRBV2 and TRBJ1-2 for the parts outside the CDR3, the full variable domain is EPEVTQTPSHQVTQMGQEVILRCVPISNHLYFYWYRQILGQKVEFLVSFYNNEISEKSEIFDDQFSVERPDGSNFTLKIRSTKLEDSAMYFCASSEGDRGQANYGYTFGSGTRLTVV.

This clone occurred once. The V and J genes are TRBV7-2 and TRBJ1-4, with a possible D match to TRBD1 (5 bases). The germline V gene encodes CDR1 SGHTA and CDR2 FQGNSA. The CDR3 consists of 16 residues. V was cut by 4 bases and J by 7 bases, with 19 bases left in between. CDR3 DNA: TGTGCCAGCAGCTGGACCTCCGGGACCGGGGGTGAAAAACTGTTTTTT. Its protein is CASSWTSGTGGEKLFF.

This clone came up once. The chain employs TRBV18 and TRBJ2-5, with a possible D match to TRBD1 (5 bases). Trimming took off 1 base at V and 5 bases at J, with 8 bases between the two ends. The CDR3 has 13 amino acids. From germline, CDR1 is KGHSH and CDR2 LQKENI. The CDR3, as DNA: TGTGCCAGCTCACCACAGGGGAAGGAGACCCAGTACTTC. Its protein product is CASSPQGKETQYF.

This chain joins TRBV27 and TRBJ2-5, with 13 bases fitting TRBD2. The CDR3 loop spans 16 amino acids. Losses at the gene ends were 5 bases for V and 4 bases for J; bases not matched to a gene: 7. Germline loops: CDR1 MNHEY, CDR2 SMNVEV (reference sequence). The CDR3 loop reads CASSPSRLAGGETQYF. The CDR3 DNA reads as TGTGCCAGCAGTCCCTCCCGACTAGCGGGAGGAGAGACCCAGTACTTC.

J is TRBJ2-2 and V is TRBV7-9; no clear D. V gave up 4 bases and J gave up 2 bases, with 5 bases separating them. Germline V gene data show CDR1 as SEHNR and CDR2 as FQNEAQ (reference sequence). This CDR3 has 13 residues. CDR3 DNA: TGTGCCAGCAGCTCGTTAAACACCGGGGAGCTGTTTTTT. Its protein product is CASSSLNTGELFF.